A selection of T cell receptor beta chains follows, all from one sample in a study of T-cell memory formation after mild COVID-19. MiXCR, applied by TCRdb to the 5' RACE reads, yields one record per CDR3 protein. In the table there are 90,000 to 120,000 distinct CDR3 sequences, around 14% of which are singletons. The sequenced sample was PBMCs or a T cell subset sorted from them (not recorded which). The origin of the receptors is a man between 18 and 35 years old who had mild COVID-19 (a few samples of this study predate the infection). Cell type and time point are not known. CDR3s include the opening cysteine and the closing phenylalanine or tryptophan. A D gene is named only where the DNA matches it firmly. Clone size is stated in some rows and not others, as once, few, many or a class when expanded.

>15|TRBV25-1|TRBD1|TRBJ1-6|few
CASTPDRGLFNVLHF
TGTGCCAGCACTCCCGACAGGGGGCTCTTCAACGTCCTCCACTTT
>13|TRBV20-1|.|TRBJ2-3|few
CSADPVHTDTQYF
TGCAGTGCGGACCCAGTCCACACAGATACGCAGTATTTT
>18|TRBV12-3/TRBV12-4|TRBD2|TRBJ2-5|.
CASSFEGAGGDYKETQYF
TGTGCCAGCAGTTTCGAAGGAGCGGGGGGCGACTATAAAGAGACCCAGTACTTC
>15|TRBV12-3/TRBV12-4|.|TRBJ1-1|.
CASSRRTGERAEAFF
TGTGCCAGCAGTCGCCGGACTGGGGAACGAGCTGAAGCTTTCTTT
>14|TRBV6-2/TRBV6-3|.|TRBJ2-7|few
CASSYSAGVGEQYF
TGTGCCAGCAGTTACTCCGCAGGGGTCGGCGAGCAGTACTTC
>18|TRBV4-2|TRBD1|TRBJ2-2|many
CASSPPVGTGRRTGELFF
TGTGCCAGCAGCCCTCCCGTCGGGACAGGCCGACGGACCGGGGAGCTGTTTTTT
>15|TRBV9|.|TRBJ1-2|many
CASSPPGPTNYGYTF
TGTGCCAGCAGCCCCCCGGGTCCGACTAACTATGGCTACACCTTC
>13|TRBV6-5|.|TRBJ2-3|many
CASSYRNADTQYF
TGTGCCAGCAGTTACCGTAACGCAGATACGCAGTATTTT
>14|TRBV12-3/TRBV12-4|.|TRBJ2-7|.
CASSLGLQTYEQYF
TGTGCCAGCAGTTTAGGACTACAGACCTACGAGCAGTACTTC
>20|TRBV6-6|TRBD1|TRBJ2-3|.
CASSYSWTGGGEFPPDTQYF
TGTGCCAGCAGTTACTCCTGGACAGGGGGCGGCGAATTCCCTCCGGATACGCAGTATTTT
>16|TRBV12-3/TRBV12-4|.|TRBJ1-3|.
CASSLVRTASGNTIYF
TGTGCCAGCAGTTTAGTCCGGACCGCCTCTGGAAACACCATATATTTT
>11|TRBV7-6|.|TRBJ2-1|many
CASSFYNEQFF
TGTGCCAGCAGCTTTTACAATGAGCAGTTCTTC
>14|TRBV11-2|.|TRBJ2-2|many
CASSFGMNTGELFF
TGTGCCAGCAGCTTCGGGATGAACACCGGGGAGCTGTTTTTT
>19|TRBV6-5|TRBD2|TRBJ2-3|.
CASTPRVLAGVYGTDTQYF
TGTGCCAGCACCCCGAGGGTACTAGCGGGGGTCTATGGCACAGATACGCAGTATTTT
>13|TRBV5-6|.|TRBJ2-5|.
CASSLGAEETQYF
TGTGCCAGCAGCTTAGGGGCCGAAGAGACCCAGTACTTC
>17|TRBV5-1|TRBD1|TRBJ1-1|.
CASSLGDREGMNTEAFF
TGCGCCAGCAGCTTGGGGGACAGGGAAGGGATGAACACTGAAGCTTTCTTT
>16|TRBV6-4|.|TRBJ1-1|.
CASSDFFHERNTEAFF
TGTGCCAGCAGTGACTTCTTTCACGAAAGGAACACTGAAGCTTTCTTT
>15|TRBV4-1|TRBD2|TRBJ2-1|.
CASSPSGASYNEQFF
TGCGCCAGCAGTCCCAGCGGGGCCTCCTACAATGAGCAGTTCTTC
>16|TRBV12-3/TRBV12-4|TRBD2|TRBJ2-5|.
CASSLGEVAGLETQYF
TGTGCCAGCAGTTTAGGCGAAGTAGCGGGGTTAGAGACCCAGTACTTC
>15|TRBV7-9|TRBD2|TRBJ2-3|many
CASSFPGLSTDTQYF
TGTGCCAGCAGCTTCCCGGGACTAAGCACAGATACGCAGTATTTT
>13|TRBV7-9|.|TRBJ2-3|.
CASSLAIGNTQYF
TGTGCCAGCAGCTTGGCCATTGGTAATACGCAGTATTTT
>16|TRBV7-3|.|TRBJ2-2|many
CASSLSAGSGTGELFF
TGTGCCAGCAGCTTATCAGCCGGGAGTGGCACCGGGGAGCTGTTTTTT
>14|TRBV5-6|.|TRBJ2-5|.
CASSLDVGWETQYF
TGTGCCAGCAGCTTGGATGTTGGGTGGGAGACCCAGTACTTC
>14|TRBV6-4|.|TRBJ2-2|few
CASSQGGYTGELFF
TGTGCCAGCAGTCAGGGGGGATACACCGGGGAGCTGTTTTTT
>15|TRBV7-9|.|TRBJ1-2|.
CASSLGDGLNYGYTF
TGTGCCAGCAGCTTAGGGGACGGACTTAACTATGGCTACACCTTC
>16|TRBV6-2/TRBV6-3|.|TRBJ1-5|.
CASSYLGGVGNQPQHF
TGTGCCAGCAGTTATCTAGGTGGCGTTGGGAATCAGCCCCAGCATTTT
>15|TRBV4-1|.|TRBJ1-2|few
CASSQGYGLNYGYTF
TGCGCCAGCAGCCAAGGGTACGGCCTGAACTATGGCTACACCTTC
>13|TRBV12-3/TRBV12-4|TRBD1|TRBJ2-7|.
CASLWTGAYEQYF
TGTGCCAGCCTTTGGACAGGGGCCTACGAGCAGTACTTC
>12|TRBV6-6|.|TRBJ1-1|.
CASTDGATEAFF
TGTGCCAGCACCGACGGAGCCACTGAAGCTTTCTTT
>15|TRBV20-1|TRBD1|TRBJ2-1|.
CSACIERGPRNEQFF
TGCAGTGCATGTATAGAAAGGGGGCCTAGGAATGAGCAGTTCTTC
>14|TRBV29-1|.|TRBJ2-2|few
CSVVGGLNTGELFF
TGCAGCGTTGTGGGGGGTCTGAACACCGGGGAGCTGTTTTTT
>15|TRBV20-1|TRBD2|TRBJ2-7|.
CSAEGAGGEHYEQYF
TGCAGTGCGGAGGGTGCGGGGGGCGAACACTACGAGCAGTACTTC
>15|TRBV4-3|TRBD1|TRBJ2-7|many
CASSQGGQKVYEQYF
TGCGCCAGCAGCCAAGGGGGACAGAAGGTCTACGAGCAGTACTTC
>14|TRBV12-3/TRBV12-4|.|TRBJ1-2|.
CASSFFGWDYGYTF
TGTGCCAGCAGTTTCTTTGGATGGGACTATGGCTACACCTTC
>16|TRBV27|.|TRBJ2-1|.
CASSLSRQLSYNEQFF
TGTGCCAGCAGTCTTTCCAGACAGCTGTCCTACAATGAGCAGTTCTTC
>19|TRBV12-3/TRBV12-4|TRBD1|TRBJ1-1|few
CASSPGTGGWRALQTEAFF
TGTGCCAGCAGTCCCGGGACAGGGGGTTGGCGGGCCTTGCAAACTGAAGCTTTCTTT
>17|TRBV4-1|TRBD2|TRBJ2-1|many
CASSQGGLRGGPDEQFF
TGCGCCAGCAGCCAAGGAGGTCTTCGGGGGGGCCCTGATGAGCAGTTCTTC
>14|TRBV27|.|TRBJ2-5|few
CASSYARGVETQYF
TGTGCCAGCAGTTATGCGAGGGGGGTAGAGACCCAGTACTTC
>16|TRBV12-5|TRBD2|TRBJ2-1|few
CASRPWGAGVQYEQFF
TGTGCTAGTCGACCATGGGGTGCGGGGGTTCAGTATGAGCAGTTCTTC
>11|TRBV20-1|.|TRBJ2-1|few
CLVQPYNEQFF
TGCTTGGTACAGCCCTACAATGAGCAGTTCTTC
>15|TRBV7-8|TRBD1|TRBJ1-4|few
CASSRTGVLGEKLFF
TGTGCCAGCAGCCGGACAGGGGTCCTGGGGGAAAAACTGTTTTTT